What follows describes a single TCR beta chain. A second PCR of about 7 to 11 cycles used a sample-barcoded 5' primer and a J-beta primer mix. TCRdb processed the 5' RACE reads anew with MiXCR; each CDR3 protein has one entry. The sample holds 800,000 to 1,300,000 distinct CDR3 sequences; around 27% are singletons and the top ten take less than 0.75%. Trimming stripped 1 base from V and 2 bases from J, with 12 bases between. This CDR3 region has 15 residues. Germline V gene data show CDR1 as SEHNR and CDR2 as FQNEAQ (reference sequence). The entry originates in a study of blood T cells in healthy people across ages. These same records also appear under a second study, on T cells of mothers and their children.

This sequence originates from a girl between 2 and 10 years old in good health. Sequenced sample: blood. The J gene is TRBJ2-7, the V gene TRBV7-9; weak D call: TRBD2 (6 bases). The CDR3 bases are TGTGCCAGCAGCTTAGACCCGGGAGCCGCCTACGAGCAGTACTTC. Translated, it gives CASSLDPGAAYEQYF.